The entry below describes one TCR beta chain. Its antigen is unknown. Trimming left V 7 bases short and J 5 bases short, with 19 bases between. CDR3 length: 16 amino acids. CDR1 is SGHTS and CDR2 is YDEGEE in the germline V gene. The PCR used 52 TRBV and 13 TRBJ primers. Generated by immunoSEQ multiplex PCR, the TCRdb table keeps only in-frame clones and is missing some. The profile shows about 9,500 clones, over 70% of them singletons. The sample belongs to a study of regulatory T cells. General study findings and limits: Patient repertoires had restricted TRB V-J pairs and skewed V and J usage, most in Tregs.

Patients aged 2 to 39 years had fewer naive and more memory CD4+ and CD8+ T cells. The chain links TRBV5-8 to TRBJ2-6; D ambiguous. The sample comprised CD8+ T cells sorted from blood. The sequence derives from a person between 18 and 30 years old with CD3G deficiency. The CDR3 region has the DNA TGTGCCAGCGCAGTTTCCACACAAAGTCGGGCCAACGTCCTGACTTTC. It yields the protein CASAVSTQSRANVLTF.